This T cell receptor beta chain originates from a study of blood T cell repertoires in COVID-19. Study information: T cells, B-cell-depleted T cells, or PBMCs provided the cDNA or gDNA that served as material.

This CDR3 has 16 amino acids. Germline V lookup: CDR1 KGHDR, CDR2 SFDVKD. V lost 4 bases to trimming and J lost 3 bases; unmatched junction nucleotides: 7. Clones were sequenced by immunoSEQ multiplex PCR, and TCRdb holds only the in-frame ones, with some missing. The sample holds 80,000 or so clones, roughly 84% seen once. The chain combines TRBV24-1 with TRBJ2-1; 8 nucleotides align to TRBD2. The clonotype was recovered from a man aged 60-69 years with COVID-19, enrolled during active disease. Sequencing used peripheral blood. The CDR3 spells CATSESLAGSYNEQFF. DNA of the CDR3: TGTGCCACCAGTGAAAGTTTAGCGGGAAGCTACAATGAGCAGTTCTTC.